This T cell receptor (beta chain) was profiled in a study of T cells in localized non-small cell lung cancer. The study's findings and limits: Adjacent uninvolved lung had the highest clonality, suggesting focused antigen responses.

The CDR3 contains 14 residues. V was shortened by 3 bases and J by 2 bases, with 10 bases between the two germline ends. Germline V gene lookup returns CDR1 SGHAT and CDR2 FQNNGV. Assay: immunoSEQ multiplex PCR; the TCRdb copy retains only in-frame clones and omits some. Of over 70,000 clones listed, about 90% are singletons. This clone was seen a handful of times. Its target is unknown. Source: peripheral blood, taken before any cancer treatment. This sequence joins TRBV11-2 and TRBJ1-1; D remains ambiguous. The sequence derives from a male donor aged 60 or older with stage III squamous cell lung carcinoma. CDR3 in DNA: TGTGCCAGCAGCTTCGGAGTAGGTAACACTGAAGCTTTCTTT. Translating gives CASSFGVGNTEAFF.